The clone carrying this T cell receptor beta chain was recorded once. Looked up from germline, CDR1 is SGDLS and CDR2 is YYNGEE. The V and J ends lost 1 base and 4 bases, in that order; junction bases with no gene match: 4. The CDR3 runs to 15 residues. The PCR contained 60 Vbeta and 13 Jbeta primers. Sequencing was performed with immunoSEQ multiplex PCR; in TCRdb, only in-frame clones are kept and a portion is missing. The sample holds 150,000 to 200,000 clones; 65% to 85% are singletons and the top ten take under 1.5%. This specimen belongs to a study of cytomegalovirus exposure and HLA in healthy donors.

This clonotype originated in a girl between 5 and 17 years old in good health and CMV-seropositive. The V gene is TRBV9, the J gene TRBJ2-5, with TRBD2 matching 10 bases. Sequencing was carried out using PBMCs. The CDR3 here is CASSVRSGRGETQYF. In DNA, the CDR3 is TGTGCCAGCAGCGTACGAAGCGGGAGGGGAGAGACCCAGTACTTC.